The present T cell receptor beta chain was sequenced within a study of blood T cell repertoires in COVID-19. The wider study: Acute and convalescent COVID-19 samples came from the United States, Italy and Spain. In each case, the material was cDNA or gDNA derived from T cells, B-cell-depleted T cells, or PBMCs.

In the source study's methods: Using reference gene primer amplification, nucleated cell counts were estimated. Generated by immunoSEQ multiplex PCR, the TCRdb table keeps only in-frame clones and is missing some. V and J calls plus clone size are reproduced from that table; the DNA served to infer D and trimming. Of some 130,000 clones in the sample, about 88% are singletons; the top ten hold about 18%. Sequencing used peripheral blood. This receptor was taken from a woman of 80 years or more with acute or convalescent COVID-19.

The CDR3 is CASSPGPYGYTF. CDR3 DNA sequence: TGTGCCAGTAGCCCAGGGCCCTATGGCTACACCTTC. The genes are TRBV19 and TRBJ1-2; D might be TRBD1 (5 bases). Trimming cost V 6 bases and J 4 bases, with 9 bases left between them. The CDR3 runs to 12 residues. Per the germline V gene, CDR1 is LNHDA and CDR2 is SQIVND (reference sequence).